Following are 26 T cell receptor beta chains from one sample sequenced in a study of molecular identifiers for immune sequencing clone quantification. Via MiXCR, TCRdb re-called the PCR reads, giving one row per CDR3 protein. The sample yields about half a million distinct CDR3 sequences, about 25% seen once. Sequencing was carried out using naive CD8+ T cells from blood, with Jurkat cell RNA spiked in. Subset described: FACS-sorted CD8+CD4-CCR7+CD45RA+ naive T cells. The receptor source for this set is a human donor in good health. Some libraries in this study had Jurkat cell RNA spiked in.

This clonotype was counted at least ten times. The chain uses TRBV12-3 or TRBV12-4 and TRBJ2-2, with D maybe TRBD1 (5 bases). Trimming removed 5 bases from V and 4 bases from J, with 8 bases in between. The CDR3 covers 13 residues. The CDR3 loop reads CASSPGSTGELFF. CDR3 DNA: TGTGCCAGCAGTCCAGGGTCCACCGGGGAGCTGTTTTTT.

Details on this clonotype: Possible read error: a much larger clone is one base away. V usage is TRBV4-1 and J usage is TRBJ1-1; 7 nucleotides match TRBD1. CDR3 length: 15 residues. Germline-derived CDR1 and CDR2 are MGHRA and YSYEKL. CDR3 amino acids: CAGSTRDSENTEAFF. The CDR3 coding sequence is TGCGCCGGCAGCACGCGGGACAGTGAGAACACTGAAGCTTTCTTT.

The chain has TRBV2 and TRBJ1-2; TRBD1 might be the D (6 bases). The CDR3 spans 16 residues. V was clipped by 7 bases and J by 2 bases, with 20 bases between them. Per germline, CDR1 SNHLY and CDR2 FYNNEI. This CDR3 is CASTRNTITGNYGYTF. Here the CDR3 DNA reads TGTGCCAGCACCCGGAACACTATCACAGGGAACTATGGCTACACCTTC.

The V call is TRBV24-1, the J call TRBJ2-7; 7 nucleotides line up with TRBD2. The V and J ends lost 3 bases and 5 bases, in that order; junction bases with no gene match: 6. The CDR3 is 14 amino acids. Germline V gene data show CDR1 as KGHDR and CDR2 as SFDVKD. The CDR3 bases are TGTGCCACCAGTGATCGGGGGGAGTCCCACGAGCAGTACTTC. The encoded protein is CATSDRGESHEQYF.

This clonotype was counted between two and nine times. This chain links TRBV20-1 with TRBJ2-7; 8 nucleotides agree with TRBD1. CDR1 and CDR2 from the germline V gene are DFQATT and SNEGSKA (reference sequence). The V segment lost 5 bases and the J segment 3 bases; nucleotides outside the gene matches: 9. The CDR3 has 14 amino acids. CDR3: CSAPAQGAHYEQYF. As DNA, the CDR3 is TGCAGTGCTCCCGCTCAGGGGGCTCACTACGAGCAGTACTTC.

Only a few counts were recorded for this clonotype. The V and J genes are TRBV10-3 and TRBJ2-3; D unresolved. V was shortened by 2 bases and J by 4 bases, with 7 bases between the two germline ends. The germline CDR1 and CDR2 sequences are ENHRY and SYGVKD. The CDR3 has 13 amino acids. The CDR3 here is CAISEIRSDTQYF. The CDR3 nucleotides read TGTGCCATCAGTGAGATCCGGTCAGATACGCAGTATTTT.

This clonotype was detected only a few times. V and J are TRBV9 and TRBJ2-3; 8 bases align to TRBD2. CDR1 is SGDLS and CDR2 is YYNGEE in the germline V gene. The V gene end was trimmed by 1 base and the J gene end by 4 bases; junction bases not matched to a gene: 5. The length of the CDR3 is 15 residues. Written as DNA, the CDR3 is TGTGCCAGCAGCGTAAGCCTAGCGGGTCCAGATACGCAGTATTTT. This sequence encodes CASSVSLAGPDTQYF.

J is TRBJ1-1 and V is TRBV5-3; a weak D match, TRBD1 (6 bases). Being an ORF, TRBV5-3 has a function that is uncertain. The CDR3 covers 15 residues. Trimming took 8 bases from V and 0 from J, leaving 17 bases between them. CDR3 DNA sequence: TGTGCCAGCATCTCGCTGACAGGTGTGAACACTGAAGCTTTCTTT. This encodes CASISLTGVNTEAFF.

CDR3 region: CASSPRWPPEQFF. The CDR3 DNA is TGTGCCAGCAGTCCGAGGTGGCCCCCTGAGCAGTTCTTC. The V and J genes are TRBV12-3 or TRBV12-4 and TRBJ2-1; D is undetermined. Trimming removed 5 bases from V and 9 bases from J, with 14 bases in between. CDR3 length: 13 residues.

This clonotype was seen more than once but under ten times. The chain recombines TRBV19 with TRBJ2-4; possibly TRBD1 for D (6 bases). Germline lookup yields CDR1 LNHDA and CDR2 SQIVND (reference sequence). V lost 5 bases, J lost 6 bases, and 17 bases lay in between. The CDR3 totals 15 residues. The CDR3 here is CASSRETRGLNIQYF. In DNA form, the CDR3 reads TGTGCCAGTAGTCGGGAAACCAGGGGCTTAAACATTCAGTACTTC.

The V gene is TRBV4-1, the J gene TRBJ1-1, with unresolved D. The germline V and J ends were trimmed by 3 bases and 1 base, with 6 bases remaining between them. Germline CDR1 and CDR2: MGHRA and YSYEKL. The length of the CDR3 is 13 residues. The CDR3 DNA sequence: TGCGCCAGCAGCCAGGGAGAGAACACTGAAGCTTTCTTT. Translating gives CASSQGENTEAFF.

This clonotype appeared many times. The chain combines TRBV19 with TRBJ2-1; D is ambiguous. With 5 bases removed from V and 0 bases from J, the gap between germline ends came to 11 bases. This CDR3 has 15 residues. In germline, CDR1 is LNHDA, CDR2 SQIVND (reference sequence). The CDR3 bases are TGTGCCAGTAGTTACTCGGAGAGCTCCTACAATGAGCAGTTCTTC. Protein product: CASSYSESSYNEQFF. Full variable domain (missing parts from reference TRBV19 and TRBJ2-1): DGGITQSPKYLFRKEGQNVTLSCEQNLNHDAMYWYRQDPGQGLRLIYYSQIVNDFQKGDIAEGYSVSREKKESFPLTVTSAQKNPTAFYLCASSYSESSYNEQFFGPGTRLTVL.

In its sample, this clonotype was seen a few times. The chain recombines TRBV27 with TRBJ2-3; 7 positions match TRBD2. This CDR3 has 16 residues. Germline lookup yields CDR1 MNHEY and CDR2 SMNVEV (reference sequence). J gave up 2 bases and V 3 bases, and 8 bases lay outside the gene matches. DNA of the CDR3: TGTGCCAGCAGTTTTGGTGGCGGGAGCTACACAGATACGCAGTATTTT. Amino acids: CASSFGGGSYTDTQYF.

A note on this clonotype: In this CDR3 the conserved last residue, phenylalanine or tryptophan, is missing, so a read error is likely. The CDR3 protein is CASSSEGPSYEQYL. CDR3 nucleotides: TGTGCCAGCAGTTCGGAGGGCCCATCCTACGAGCAGTACCTC. The chain couples TRBV27 to TRBJ2-7, with TRBD2 as a possible D gene (6 bases). The CDR3 consists of 14 residues. V lost 4 bases, J lost 1 base, and 11 bases lay in between. Per the germline V gene, CDR1 is MNHEY and CDR2 is SMNVEV (reference sequence).

This clonotype was counted between two and nine times. The chain is built from TRBV5-5 and TRBJ2-7, with a weak D call TRBD1 (8 bases). Trimming removed 10 bases from V and 1 base from J, with 15 bases in between. This CDR3 is built from 13 residues. In germline, CDR1 is SGHKS, CDR2 YYEKEE (reference sequence). CDR3 in DNA: TGTGCCTCCACACAGGGGGGGTCCTACGAGCAGTACTTC. Translation: CASTQGGSYEQYF.

This clonotype appeared a few times. The rearrangement joins TRBV7-9 to TRBJ2-7, with D possibly called TRBD1 or TRBD2 (5 bases each). The CDR3 is made up of 14 amino acids. Germline CDR1 and CDR2: SEHNR and FQNEAQ (reference sequence). Trimming took off 3 bases at V and 5 bases at J, with 14 bases between the two ends. The CDR3 nucleotides are TGTGCCAGCAGCTTGGCCCCGAGGGGCGACGAGCAGTACTTC. This codes for CASSLAPRGDEQYF.

The chain couples TRBV12-3 or TRBV12-4 to TRBJ2-5; D gene unclear. The CDR3 sequence is 12 residues long. Trimming shortened V by 6 bases and J by 5 bases, and 10 bases separated the two germline ends. CDR3 in amino acids: CASSSLSETQYF. The CDR3 DNA is TGTGCCAGCAGCTCTCTTTCCGAGACCCAGTACTTC.

Notes on this clonotype: At one boundary the junction diverges from the germline segment, which might be a read error. V gene TRBV7-3 combines with J gene TRBJ2-2; unclear D gene. This CDR3 is built from 13 residues. Germline loops: CDR1 SGHTA, CDR2 FQGTGA. CDR3 bases: TGTGCCGGCAGCTTACTATCGGCCGGGGAGCTGTTTTTT. Encoded protein: CAGSLLSAGELFF.

This clonotype has more than one count but fewer than ten. The chain recombines TRBV19 with TRBJ2-7; D is ambiguous. Looked up from germline, CDR1 is LNHDA and CDR2 is SQIVND (reference sequence). The CDR3 runs to 13 residues. Trimming left V 3 bases short and J 9 bases short, with 15 bases between. The CDR3 loop is CASSMVASSGQYF. CDR3 DNA: TGTGCCAGTAGTATGGTGGCCTCATCCGGGCAGTACTTC.

This clonotype was seen only a few times. The genes are TRBV15 and TRBJ2-7; 11 nucleotides match TRBD2. With V trimmed by 6 bases and J by 4 bases, 8 bases remained unmatched. This CDR3 comprises 15 residues. Germline V gene lookup returns CDR1 LNHNV and CDR2 YYDKDF (reference sequence). CDR3 residues: CATRLAGEARYEQYF. The CDR3 region has the DNA TGTGCCACCAGACTAGCGGGGGAAGCTAGGTACGAGCAGTACTTC.

The J gene is TRBJ1-1, the V gene TRBV4-3, with D uncertain. V lost 0 bases and J 1 base, leaving 6 bases between the germline ends. This CDR3 region has 14 residues. CDR1 and CDR2 (germline): LGHNA, YSLEER. CDR3 region: CASSQDSSNTEAFF. CDR3 DNA: TGCGCCAGCAGCCAAGATTCGTCGAACACTGAAGCTTTCTTT.

J is TRBJ1-5 and V is TRBV20-1; D is undetermined. Trimming took 2 bases from V and 8 from J, leaving 22 bases between them. Germline CDR1 DFQATT, CDR2 SNEGSKA (reference sequence). The CDR3 is made up of 16 amino acids. The CDR3 bases are TGCAGTGCTAGACAGGCAGAGGTTCCTTCCGACGAGCCCCAGCATTTT. Protein: CSARQAEVPSDEPQHF.

The V gene is TRBV13, the J gene TRBJ2-3; TRBD2 matches 9 bases. V lost 5 bases, J lost 8 bases, and 20 bases stayed unmatched. CDR1 is PRHDT, CDR2 FYEKMQ, per germline (reference sequence). This CDR3 has 18 amino acids. CDR3 region: CASSPSRWLAGAAATQYF. The CDR3, as DNA: TGTGCCAGCAGCCCGTCTCGTTGGTTAGCGGGAGCGGCCGCTACGCAGTATTTT.

This clonotype was observed a handful of times. V usage is TRBV27 and J usage is TRBJ2-1; D call uncertain. This CDR3 is 15 amino acids long. Trimming shortened V by 1 base and J by 4 bases, and 11 bases separated the two germline ends. Germline CDR1 is MNHEY and CDR2 is SMNVEV (reference sequence). CDR3 coding DNA: TGTGCCAGCAGTTTATTAAAAACCGCGTACAATGAGCAGTTCTTC. This gives the protein CASSLLKTAYNEQFF.

J is TRBJ2-2 and V is TRBV12-3 or TRBV12-4; D possibly corresponds to TRBD1 (5 bases). This CDR3 region has 18 residues. The V end was cut by 2 bases, the J end by 1 base, with 17 bases between. CDR3 nucleotide sequence: TGTGCCAGCAGTTTAAGTGGACACAACCCCAAGAACACCGGGGAGCTGTTTTTT. It is translated as CASSLSGHNPKNTGELFF.

CDR3 in DNA: TGTGCCAGCAGATCGCGGGGCCTAAACACCGGGGAGCTGTTTTTT. Its translation: CASRSRGLNTGELFF. This chain connects TRBV7-9 to TRBJ2-2; tentatively, D is TRBD2 (6 bases). V lost 6 bases, J lost 2 bases, and 13 bases lay in between. Germline loops: CDR1 SEHNR, CDR2 FQNEAQ (reference sequence). The CDR3 spans 15 residues.